This T cell receptor beta chain came from a study of shared T cell receptors in the human thymus. With 2 bases removed from V and 3 bases from J, the gap between germline ends came to 14 bases. Germline assignment: CDR1 SGHVS and CDR2 FQNEAQ. The CDR3 extends over 16 amino acids. Some clones are missing from TCRdb's copy, which holds only in-frame ones; the method was immunoSEQ multiplex PCR. The data show about 380,000 clones, around 95% seen once. This chain joins TRBV7-8 and TRBJ2-1; D is undetermined. Sequencing was carried out using thymocytes. The source is a human donor. The CDR3 DNA follows: TGTGCCAGCAGCTTACTCGTTTCCTTCGGCTACAATGAGCAGTTCTTC. Translating gives CASSLLVSFGYNEQFF.